Following are 5 T cell receptor beta chains from one sample sequenced in a study of blood T cell repertoires in COVID-19. The repertoire was sequenced with immunoSEQ multiplex PCR; TCRdb's copy has only in-frame clones and lacks some. The repertoire holds about 390,000 clones, around 87% seen once, with 2% to 2.5% in the top ten. The sequencing input was peripheral blood. These receptor sequences come from a woman between 55 and 75 years old with COVID-19, enrolled during active disease.

The V call is TRBV5-1, the J call TRBJ1-5, with 7 bases aligning to TRBD1. The CDR3 loop spans 14 amino acids. V lost 5 bases and J lost 0; bases outside the gene matches: 2. Germline-derived CDR1 and CDR2 are SGHRS and YFSETQ. The CDR3 loop is CASSWDSSNQPQHF. The CDR3 bases are TGCGCCAGCAGTTGGGACAGTAGCAATCAGCCCCAGCATTTT.

The chain joins TRBV12-5 to TRBJ1-6; 7 bases are shared with TRBD1. CDR1 LGHNT and CDR2 FRNRAP come from the germline V gene. The CDR3 runs to 15 residues. Unmatched junction bases numbered 7, after V lost 2 bases and J lost 9 bases. The CDR3 DNA is TGTGCTAGTGGTTTGATGACAGGGAGGTTTTCACCCCTCCACTTT. Protein: CASGLMTGRFSPLHF. Using reference TRBV12-5 and TRBJ1-6 for the parts outside the CDR3, the full variable domain is DARVTQTPRHKVTEMGQEVTMRCQPILGHNTVFWYRQTMMQGLELLAYFRNRAPLDDSGMPKDRFSAEMPDATLATLKIQPSEPRDSAVYFCASGLMTGRFSPLHFGNGTRLTVT.

The V gene is TRBV27, the J gene TRBJ1-6; the D gene is possibly TRBD1 (6 bases). Trimming took 6 bases from V and 12 from J, leaving 12 bases between them. CDR1 is MNHEY and CDR2 is SMNVEV in the germline V gene (reference sequence). This CDR3 comprises 12 residues. CDR3 sequence (DNA): TGTGCCAGCAGAGCCTTAGGGGGACCCCTCCACTTT. Residues: CASRALGGPLHF.

The rearrangement joins TRBV29-1 to TRBJ2-1, with 8 bases that match TRBD2. This CDR3 contains 16 residues. V was clipped by 8 bases and J by 0 bases; unmatched bases: 12. Germline V gives CDR1 SQVTM, CDR2 ANQGSEA. The CDR3: CSSHRGGGSSYNEQFF. In DNA, the CDR3 is TGCAGCTCACACCGGGGCGGGGGGAGCTCCTACAATGAGCAGTTCTTC.

The rearrangement uses TRBV10-3 and TRBJ1-1; 10 bases match TRBD1. Trimming at V came to 5 bases and at J to 1 base, leaving 7 bases not matched to a gene. Germline CDR1 ENHRY, CDR2 SYGVKD. The CDR3 is made up of 16 amino acids. Here the CDR3 reads CAISRDRGYGNTEAFF. In nucleotides, the CDR3 is TGTGCCATCAGTCGGGACAGGGGATATGGGAACACTGAAGCTTTCTTT.